These T cell receptor beta chains were read from a single sample in a study of T cells in tumors after PD-1 blockade. Profiled with immunoSEQ multiplex PCR; TCRdb holds only in-frame clones, not every one. This table has about 25,000 clones, roughly 82% appearing once. This specimen consisted of PBMCs, obtained after anti-PD-1 treatment. Receptor source: a human donor with basal cell carcinoma. The CDR3 runs from the conserved cysteine through the conserved F or W. A D gene is named only where the DNA matches it firmly. Size values are once, few and many counts, or a class for expanded clones, and some rows have none.

abundance	d_gene	v_gene	j_gene	CDR3aa	CDR3nt
NA	NA	TRBV11-3	TRBJ1-1	CASSLVGQSNTEAFF	TGTGCCAGCAGCTTAGTAGGACAGTCGAACACTGAAGCTTTCTTT
NA	NA	TRBV28	TRBJ1-2	CASSSTTIGGGYTF	TGTGCCAGCTCCTCCACCACTATTGGGGGAGGCTACACCTTC
NA	NA	TRBV7-6	TRBJ2-1	CASSLGGARNEQFF	TGTGCCAGCAGCTTAGGGGGGGCCAGGAATGAGCAGTTCTTC
once	NA	TRBV29-1	TRBJ2-1	CSVEDSFSGSNEQFF	TGCAGCGTTGAAGATTCATTCAGTGGGTCGAATGAGCAGTTCTTC
NA	TRBD1	TRBV2	TRBJ1-2	CASGVGQGNSYTF	TGTGCCAGCGGGGTTGGACAGGGAAATAGCTACACCTTC
few	TRBD2	TRBV5-4	TRBJ2-3	CASSHSGGAEDTQYF	TGTGCCAGCAGCCATAGCGGGGGGGCAGAAGATACGCAGTATTTT
NA	TRBD1	TRBV2	TRBJ1-4	CASSSQGAMGEKLFF	TGTGCCAGCAGTTCACAGGGGGCGATGGGTGAAAAACTGTTTTTT
NA	TRBD2	TRBV2	TRBJ2-2	CASLRAGVNTGELFF	TGTGCCAGTCTGCGAGCGGGGGTGAACACCGGGGAGCTGTTTTTT
NA	NA	TRBV6-5	TRBJ2-5	CASSSGLSQYF	TGTGCCAGCAGTTCCGGACTGTCCCAGTACTTC
few	NA	TRBV12-5	TRBJ1-2	CASGFRQIGYTF	TGTGCTAGTGGTTTCCGACAGATTGGCTACACCTTC
few	NA	TRBV10-2	TRBJ2-3	CASSESGRALGDTQYF	TGCGCCAGCAGTGAGTCGGGCAGGGCTCTCGGAGATACGCAGTATTTT
NA	NA	TRBV7-8	TRBJ1-1	CASSSREHQNTEAFF	TGTGCCAGCAGCTCCAGGGAGCACCAGAACACTGAAGCTTTCTTT
NA	NA	TRBV10-3	TRBJ1-1	CAISESPNTEAFF	TGTGCCATCAGTGAGTCGCCGAACACTGAAGCTTTCTTT
NA	TRBD2	TRBV5-5	TRBJ2-2	CASSPIAGGRTGELFF	TGTGCCAGCAGCCCTATAGCGGGGGGCCGGACCGGGGAGCTGTTTTTT
NA	NA	TRBV25-1	TRBJ1-5	CASSDEGTKHF	TGTGCCAGCAGTGATGAGGGCACGAAGCATTTT
NA	NA	TRBV6-5	TRBJ1-2	CASSYSSRGDGYTF	TGTGCCAGCAGTTACTCATCTCGGGGCGATGGCTACACCTTC
NA	TRBD2	TRBV5-1	TRBJ2-1	CASNSGGANEQFF	TGCGCCAGCAACAGCGGGGGGGCAAATGAGCAGTTCTTC
NA	TRBD1	TRBV27	TRBJ1-2	CASSSTGFYGYTF	TGTGCCAGCAGTTCGACAGGGTTCTATGGCTACACCTTC
NA	NA	TRBV28	TRBJ1-1	CASSIEQGSTEAFF	TGTGCCAGCAGTATAGAACAGGGATCCACTGAAGCTTTCTTT
NA	TRBD2	TRBV6-5	TRBJ2-7	CASSYSGLAIYEQYF	TGTGCCAGCAGTTACTCGGGACTAGCGATCTACGAGCAGTACTTC
NA	TRBD1	TRBV27	TRBJ2-7	CASSTRPGTAYEQYF	TGTGCCAGCAGTACTCGACCCGGGACAGCCTACGAGCAGTACTTC
NA	TRBD1	TRBV5-1	TRBJ2-2	CASRPDRVGTGELFF	TGCGCCAGCAGACCAGACAGGGTTGGCACCGGGGAGCTGTTTTTT
NA	NA	TRBV18	TRBJ1-5	CASAGDVDQPQHF	TGTGCCAGCGCAGGGGATGTGGATCAGCCCCAGCATTTT
NA	NA	TRBV6-6	TRBJ2-2	CASRTVGMAGELFF	TGTGCCAGCAGGACCGTCGGGATGGCCGGGGAGCTGTTTTTT
NA	NA	TRBV5-5	TRBJ2-7	CASSPQDYEQYF	TGTGCCAGCAGCCCCCAAGACTACGAGCAGTACTTC
NA	TRBD2	TRBV4-2	TRBJ2-5	CASSQDPSGGGQETQYF	TGTGCCAGCAGCCAAGATCCGAGCGGGGGGGGACAAGAGACCCAGTACTTC
NA	NA	TRBV14	TRBJ1-2	CASSHAQRAEGYTF	TGTGCCAGCAGCCACGCGCAGAGGGCTGAGGGCTACACCTTC
NA	TRBD1	TRBV11-3	TRBJ2-7	CASSRPGTALSYEQYF	TGTGCCAGCAGCCGACCGGGGACAGCCCTCTCCTACGAGCAGTACTTC
NA	NA	TRBV10-3	TRBJ1-4	CAISEGVSNEKLFF	TGTGCCATCAGTGAGGGAGTGAGTAATGAAAAACTGTTTTTT
NA	NA	TRBV13	TRBJ1-1	CASSEGGVNTEAFF	TGTGCCAGCAGCGAAGGCGGCGTTAACACTGAAGCTTTCTTT
NA	TRBD1	TRBV30	TRBJ1-2	CAWSSGTGVGGGYTF	TGTGCCTGGAGTAGCGGGACAGGGGTGGGAGGTGGCTACACCTTC
NA	NA	TRBV6-6	TRBJ1-3	CASSYSTLEAGNTIYF	TGTGCCAGCAGTTACTCGACACTGGAGGCTGGAAACACCATATATTTT
few	NA	TRBV5-4	TRBJ2-3	CASSTPESDTQYF	TGTGCCAGCAGCACCCCGGAGTCAGATACGCAGTATTTT
NA	NA	TRBV6-4	TRBJ2-3	CASSERDTDTQYF	TGTGCCAGCAGTGAGCGGGACACAGATACGCAGTATTTT